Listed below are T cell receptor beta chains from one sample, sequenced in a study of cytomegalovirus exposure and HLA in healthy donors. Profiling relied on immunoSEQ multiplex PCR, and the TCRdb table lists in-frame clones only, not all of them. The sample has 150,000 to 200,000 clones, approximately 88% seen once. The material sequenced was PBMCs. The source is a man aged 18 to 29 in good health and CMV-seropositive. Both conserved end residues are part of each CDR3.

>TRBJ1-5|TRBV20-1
CSAMAGQPQHF
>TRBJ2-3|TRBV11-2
CASSRLAGGGDTQYF
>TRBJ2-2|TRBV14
CASRPGQGHTGELFF
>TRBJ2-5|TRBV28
CASSYSWEGETQYF
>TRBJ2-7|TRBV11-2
CASSKLRDSRPYEQYF
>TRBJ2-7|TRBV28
CASSLGPGLEQYF
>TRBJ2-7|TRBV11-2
CASSLGQGAYEQYF
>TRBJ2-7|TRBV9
CASSTQGVSYEQYF
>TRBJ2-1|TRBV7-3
CASSSTYNEQFF
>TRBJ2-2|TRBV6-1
CASSRAGELFF
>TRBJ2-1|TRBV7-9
CAIELAPSSYNEQFF
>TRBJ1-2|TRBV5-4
CASSSYRVGYGYTF
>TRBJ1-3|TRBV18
CASSPSGDSGNTIYF
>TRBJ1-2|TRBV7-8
CASSYSRGQGGYTF
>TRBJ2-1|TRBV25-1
CAPRRGREVQEQFF
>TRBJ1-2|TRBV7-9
CASSQPSTGDGYTF
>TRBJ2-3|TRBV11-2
CASTFRDGTDTQYF
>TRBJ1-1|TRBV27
CASSPRGRGRGEAFF
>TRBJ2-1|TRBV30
CAWSFAGNNEQFF
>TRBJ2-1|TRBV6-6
CASMMVAGDYNEQFF
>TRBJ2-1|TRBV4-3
CASSQGSGIGHEQFF
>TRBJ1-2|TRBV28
CASSPRSRAYYGYTF
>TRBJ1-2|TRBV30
CAWNPRDRESHGYTF
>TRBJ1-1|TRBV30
CAWSVLGSREAFF
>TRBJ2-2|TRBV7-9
CASSQTDRVDTGELFF
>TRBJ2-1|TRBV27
CASSSPGQGVPPKPNEQFF
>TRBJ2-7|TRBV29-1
CSVETGTGSYEQYF
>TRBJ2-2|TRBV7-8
CASSLSSLVTGELFF
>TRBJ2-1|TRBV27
CAIGGIRSYNEQFF
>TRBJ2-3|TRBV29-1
CSVSPLAGITDTQYF
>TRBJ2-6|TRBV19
CASSIGSSGANVLTF
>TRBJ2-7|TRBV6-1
CASSFGVGAYEQYF
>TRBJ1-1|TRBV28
CASSPSGQGFDTEAFF
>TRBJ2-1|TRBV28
CASSSRSPGQFF
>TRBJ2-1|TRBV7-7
CASSPTSGEGNEQFF
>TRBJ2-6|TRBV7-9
CASSSTRGGRSSGANVLTF
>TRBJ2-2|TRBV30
CATPTSRNTGELFF
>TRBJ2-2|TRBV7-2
CASSRWSTGELFF
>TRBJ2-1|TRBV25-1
CASSPAGGVYNEQFF
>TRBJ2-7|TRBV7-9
CASRNRHNYEQYF
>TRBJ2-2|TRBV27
CASRGRRTGELFF
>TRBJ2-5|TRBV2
CASSGPRQGGLETQYF
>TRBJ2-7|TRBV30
CAWRSPGLVTPRYEQYF
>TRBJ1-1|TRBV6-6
CASSLQGATEAFF
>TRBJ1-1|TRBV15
CATRAGLNTEAFF
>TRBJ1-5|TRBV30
CAWNGQGIQPQHF
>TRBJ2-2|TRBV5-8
CASSLGQGNPGELFF
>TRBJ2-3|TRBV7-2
CASSQSLEGTQYF
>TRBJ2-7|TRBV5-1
CASSFGLDSEQYF
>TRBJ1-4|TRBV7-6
CARKTGFNEKLFF
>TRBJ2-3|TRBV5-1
CASSRQGATDTQYF
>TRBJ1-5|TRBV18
CASSLTDRSNQPQHF
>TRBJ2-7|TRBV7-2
CASSLGGSEQYF
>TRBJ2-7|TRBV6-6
CASSSPEQYF
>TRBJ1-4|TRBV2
CASSGGRGEGPTAEKLFF
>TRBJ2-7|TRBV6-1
CASSRGKRETAEQYF
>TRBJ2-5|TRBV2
CASGARQTQETQYF
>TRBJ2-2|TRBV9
CASSVGGPTGELFF
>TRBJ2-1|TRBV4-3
CASSEGSGRYNEQFF